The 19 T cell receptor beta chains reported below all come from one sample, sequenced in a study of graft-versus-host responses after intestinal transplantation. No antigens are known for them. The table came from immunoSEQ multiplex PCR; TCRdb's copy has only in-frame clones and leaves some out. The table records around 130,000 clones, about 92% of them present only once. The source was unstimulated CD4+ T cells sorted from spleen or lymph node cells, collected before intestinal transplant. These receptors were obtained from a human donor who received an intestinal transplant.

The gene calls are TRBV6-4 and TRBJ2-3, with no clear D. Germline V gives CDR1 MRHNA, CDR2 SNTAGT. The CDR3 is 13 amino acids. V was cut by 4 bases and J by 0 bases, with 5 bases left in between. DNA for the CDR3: TGTGCCAGCAGTGTAGGAAGCACAGATACGCAGTATTTT. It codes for CASSVGSTDTQYF.

CDR3 region: CASSRERGPTGELFF. The CDR3 DNA reads TGTGCCAGCAGCCGGGAGCGGGGACCCACCGGGGAGCTGTTTTTT. V and J are TRBV4-2 and TRBJ2-2; TRBD2 agrees at 7 bases. Germline V gene sequence: CDR1 LGHNA, CDR2 YNFKEQ. The CDR3 loop spans 15 amino acids. Trimming took 4 bases from V and 4 from J; bases not matched to a gene: 6.

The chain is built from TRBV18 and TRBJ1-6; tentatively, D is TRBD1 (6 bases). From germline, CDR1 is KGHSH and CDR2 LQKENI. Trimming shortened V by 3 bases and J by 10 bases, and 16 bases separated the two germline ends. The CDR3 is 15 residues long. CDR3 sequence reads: CASSPDSGWGSPLHF. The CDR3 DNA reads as TGTGCCAGCTCACCGGACAGCGGATGGGGATCACCCCTCCACTTT.

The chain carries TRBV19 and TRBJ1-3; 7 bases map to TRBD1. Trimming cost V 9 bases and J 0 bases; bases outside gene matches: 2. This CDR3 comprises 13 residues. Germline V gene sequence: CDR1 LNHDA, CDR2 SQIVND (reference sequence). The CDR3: CASGTDSGNTIYF. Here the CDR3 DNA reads TGTGCCAGCGGGACAGACTCTGGAAACACCATATATTTT.

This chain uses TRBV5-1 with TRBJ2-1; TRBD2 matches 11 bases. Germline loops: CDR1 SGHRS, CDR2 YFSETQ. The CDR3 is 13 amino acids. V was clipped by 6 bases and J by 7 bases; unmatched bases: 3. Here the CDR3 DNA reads TGCGCCAGCACCCGACTAGCGGGGAATGAGCAGTTCTTC. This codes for CASTRLAGNEQFF.

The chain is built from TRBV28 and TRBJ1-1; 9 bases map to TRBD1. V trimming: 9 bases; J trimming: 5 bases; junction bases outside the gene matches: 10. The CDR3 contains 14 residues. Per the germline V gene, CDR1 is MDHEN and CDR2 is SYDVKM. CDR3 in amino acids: CASSTGGARTEAFF. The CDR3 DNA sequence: TGTGCCAGTAGTACAGGGGGCGCGAGGACTGAAGCTTTCTTT.

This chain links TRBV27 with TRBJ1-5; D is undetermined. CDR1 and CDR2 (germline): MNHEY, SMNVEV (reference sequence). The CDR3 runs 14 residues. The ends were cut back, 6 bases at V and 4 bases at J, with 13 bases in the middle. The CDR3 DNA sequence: TGTGCCAGCAGCCCCCACGGCGATAATCAGCCCCAGCATTTT. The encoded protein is CASSPHGDNQPQHF.

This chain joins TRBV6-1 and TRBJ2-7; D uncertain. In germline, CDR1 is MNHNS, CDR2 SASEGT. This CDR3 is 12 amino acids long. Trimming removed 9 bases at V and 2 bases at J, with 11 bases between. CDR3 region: CASRRVPYEQYF. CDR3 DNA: TGTGCCAGTCGTCGGGTACCCTACGAGCAGTACTTC.

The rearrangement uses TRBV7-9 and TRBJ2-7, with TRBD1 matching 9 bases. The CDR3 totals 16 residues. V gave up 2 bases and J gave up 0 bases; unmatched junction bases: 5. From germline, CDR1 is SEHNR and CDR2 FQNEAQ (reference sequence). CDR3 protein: CASSLRKDRGSYEQYF. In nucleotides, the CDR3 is TGTGCCAGCAGCTTACGCAAGGACAGGGGCTCCTACGAGCAGTACTTC.

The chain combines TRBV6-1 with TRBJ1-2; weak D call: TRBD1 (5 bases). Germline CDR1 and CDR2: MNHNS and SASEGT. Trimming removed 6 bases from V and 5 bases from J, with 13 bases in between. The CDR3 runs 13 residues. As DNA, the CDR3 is TGTGCCAGCAGGGGTGGGGGTTCTTATGGCTACACCTTC. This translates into CASRGGGSYGYTF.

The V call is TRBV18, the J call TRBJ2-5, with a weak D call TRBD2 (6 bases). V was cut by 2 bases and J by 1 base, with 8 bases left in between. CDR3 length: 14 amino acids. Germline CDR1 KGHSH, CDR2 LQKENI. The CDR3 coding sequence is TGTGCCAGCTCACCAGTGGGGGGCCAAGAGACCCAGTACTTC. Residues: CASSPVGGQETQYF.

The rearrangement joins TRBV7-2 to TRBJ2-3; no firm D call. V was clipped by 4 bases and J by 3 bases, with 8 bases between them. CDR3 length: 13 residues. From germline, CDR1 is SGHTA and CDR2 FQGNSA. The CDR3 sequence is CASSSSWTDTQYF. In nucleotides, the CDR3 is TGTGCCAGCAGCTCCAGTTGGACAGATACGCAGTATTTT.

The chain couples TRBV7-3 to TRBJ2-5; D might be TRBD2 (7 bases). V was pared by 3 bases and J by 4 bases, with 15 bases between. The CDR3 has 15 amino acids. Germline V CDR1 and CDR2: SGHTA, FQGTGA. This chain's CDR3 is CASSLNGGALETQYF. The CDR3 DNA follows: TGTGCCAGCAGCTTGAATGGGGGGGCGTTAGAGACCCAGTACTTC.

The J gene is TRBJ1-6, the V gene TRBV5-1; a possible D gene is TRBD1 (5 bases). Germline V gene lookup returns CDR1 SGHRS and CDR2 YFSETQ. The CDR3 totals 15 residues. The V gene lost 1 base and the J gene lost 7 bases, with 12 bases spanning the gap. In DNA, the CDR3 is TGCGCCAGCAGCTTGCGGGGGGGGAGGAATTCACCCCTCCACTTT. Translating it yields CASSLRGGRNSPLHF.

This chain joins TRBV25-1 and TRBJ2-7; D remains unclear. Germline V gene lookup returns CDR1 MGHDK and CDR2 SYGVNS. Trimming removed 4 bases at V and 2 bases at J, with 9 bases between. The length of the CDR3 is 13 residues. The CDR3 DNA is TGTGCCAGCAGTGTAGGCAACACCTACGAGCAGTACTTC. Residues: CASSVGNTYEQYF.

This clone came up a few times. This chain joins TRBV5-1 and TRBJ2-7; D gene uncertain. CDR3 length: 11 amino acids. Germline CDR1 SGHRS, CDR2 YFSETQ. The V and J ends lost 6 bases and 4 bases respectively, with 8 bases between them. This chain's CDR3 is CASNSAYEQYF. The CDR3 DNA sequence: TGCGCCAGCAATTCAGCTTACGAGCAGTACTTC.

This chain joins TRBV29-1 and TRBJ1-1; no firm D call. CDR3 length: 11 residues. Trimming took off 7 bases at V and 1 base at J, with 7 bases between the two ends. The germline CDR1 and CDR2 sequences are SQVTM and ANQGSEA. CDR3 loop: CSARANTEAFF. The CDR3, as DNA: TGCAGCGCCCGGGCGAACACTGAAGCTTTCTTT.

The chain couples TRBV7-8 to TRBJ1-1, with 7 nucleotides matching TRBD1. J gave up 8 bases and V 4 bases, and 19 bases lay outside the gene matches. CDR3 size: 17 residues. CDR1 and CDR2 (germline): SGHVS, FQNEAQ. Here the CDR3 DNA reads TGTGCCAGCAGCTCGCCCCGACAGGGAAGGGGTTTCTCGGAAGCTTTCTTT. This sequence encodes CASSSPRQGRGFSEAFF.

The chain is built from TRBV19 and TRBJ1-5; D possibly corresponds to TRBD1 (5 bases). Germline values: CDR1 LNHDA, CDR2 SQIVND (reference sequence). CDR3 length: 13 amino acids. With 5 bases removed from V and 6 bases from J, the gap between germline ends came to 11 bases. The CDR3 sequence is CASSAGVPQPQHF. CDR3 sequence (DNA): TGTGCCAGTAGTGCGGGGGTCCCTCAGCCCCAGCATTTT. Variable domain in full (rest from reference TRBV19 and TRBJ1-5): DGGITQSPKYLFRKEGQNVTLSCEQNLNHDAMYWYRQDPGQGLRLIYYSQIVNDFQKGDIAEGYSVSREKKESFPLTVTSAQKNPTAFYLCASSAGVPQPQHFGDGTRLSIL.